This T cell receptor (beta chain) was sequenced in a study of cytomegalovirus exposure and HLA in healthy donors. The study ran its PCR with 60 Vbeta and 13 Jbeta primers. Method: immunoSEQ multiplex PCR; TCRdb's copy keeps in-frame clones and lacks some. The repertoire holds some 160,000 clones, with approximately 68% as singletons. The CDR3 extends over 13 amino acids. V lost 6 bases to trimming and J lost 11 bases; unmatched junction nucleotides: 9. From germline, CDR1 is SGHTA and CDR2 FQGTGA. This chain connects TRBV7-3 to TRBJ1-1; 10 bases align to TRBD1. This sequence was found in a man aged 40-55 years in good health and CMV-seronegative. The source material was PBMCs. CDR3 coding DNA: TGTGCCAGCAGGAACCGGGACAGGGGTGGGGCTTTCTTT. This translates into CASRNRDRGGAFF. Together with reference TRBV7-3 and TRBJ1-1, the CDR3 gives the full variable domain: GAGVSQTPSNKVTEKGKYVELRCDPISGHTALYWYRQSLGQGPEFLIYFQGTGAADDSGLPNDRFFAVRPEGSVSTLKIQRTERGDSAVYLCASRNRDRGGAFFGQGTRLTVV.